This is a list of T cell receptor beta chains from one sample in a study of Graves' ophthalmopathy and Graves' hyperthyroidism. TCRdb re-called the multiplex PCR reads with MiXCR, one entry per CDR3 protein. The sample shows a few hundred thousand distinct CDR3 sequences, about two fifths of them seen only once. The sequenced sample was peripheral blood or thyroid tissue (not recorded which). These receptor sequences come from an adult man with Graves' hyperthyroidism. CDR3s include the opening cysteine and the closing phenylalanine or tryptophan. A D gene is named only where the DNA matches it firmly. Size is omitted from some rows. Given values are once, few, many or a class for expanded clones.

D,J,size,length,V,CDR3,DNA
NA,TRBJ1-2,NA,18,TRBV5-4,CASSLLGAGVVRTYGYTF,TGTGCCAGTAGCTTATTAGGTGCGGGGGTGGTTAGAACCTATGGCTACACCTTC
TRBD1,TRBJ1-5,many,14,TRBV6-5,CASSYGQGDQPQHF,TGTGCCAGCAGCTATGGACAGGGGGATCAGCCCCAGCATTTT
TRBD1,TRBJ2-7,many,15,TRBV15,CATSRETGGQYEQYF,TGTGCCACCAGCAGAGAGACAGGGGGACAGTACGAGCAGTACTTC
NA,TRBJ1-5,many,15,TRBV15,CATSRDRASNQPQHF,TGTGCCACCAGCAGAGACAGGGCAAGCAATCAGCCCCAGCATTTT
NA,TRBJ1-5,many,14,TRBV20-1,CSARDDRPNQPQHF,TGCAGTGCTAGGGACGACAGGCCCAATCAGCCCCAGCATTTT
NA,TRBJ2-5,once,14,TRBV30,CAWSVSQLGETQYF,TGTGCCTGGAGCGTCTCGCAGCTTGGGGAGACCCAGTACTTC
NA,TRBJ2-6,NA,18,TRBV7-8,CASSSDYLVGDGANVLTF,TGTGCCAGCAGCTCCGACTACCTTGTGGGGGATGGGGCCAACGTCCTGACTTTC
NA,TRBJ2-1,few,12,TRBV24-1,CATISGFDEQFF,TGTGCCACCATTTCAGGGTTCGATGAGCAGTTCTTC
NA,TRBJ1-3,NA,15,TRBV29-1,CSVDGKGSSGNTIYF,TGCAGCGTTGATGGGAAGGGGAGCTCTGGAAACACCATATATTTT
TRBD1,TRBJ2-5,NA,15,TRBV15,CATSSVAGTGETQYF,TGTGCCACCAGCAGTGTAGCCGGGACAGGAGAGACCCAGTACTTC
NA,TRBJ2-5,many,14,TRBV5-4,CASSYDQGQETQYF,TGTGCCAGCAGCTATGACCAGGGGCAAGAGACCCAGTACTTC
TRBD1,TRBJ2-7,NA,15,TRBV15,CATSRPTGSSYEQYF,TGTGCCACCAGCAGACCGACAGGGAGCTCCTACGAGCAGTACTTC
NA,TRBJ1-5,many,14,TRBV6-5,CASSLRGRGQPQHF,TGTGCCAGCAGCCTCAGGGGAAGGGGACAGCCCCAGCATTTT
NA,TRBJ1-1,NA,13,TRBV2,CASSPWAGTEAFF,TGTGCCAGCAGTCCCTGGGCAGGGACTGAAGCTTTCTTT
TRBD1,TRBJ1-2,NA,14,TRBV7-8,CASSPQTGTGGYTF,TGTGCCAGCAGCCCACAAACCGGGACAGGGGGCTACACCTTC
TRBD1,TRBJ2-1,NA,14,TRBV19,CASKGGTGPDEQFF,TGTGCCAGTAAGGGAGGGACAGGGCCTGATGAGCAGTTCTTC
NA,TRBJ2-7,many,16,TRBV7-6,CASSVHYSQPLYEQYF,TGTGCCAGCAGCGTCCACTACTCCCAACCCCTCTACGAGCAGTACTTC
TRBD2,TRBJ2-7,many,15,TRBV29-1,CSVETSGSGLGEQYF,TGCAGCGTTGAGACTAGCGGGAGTGGGCTAGGGGAGCAGTACTTC
NA,TRBJ2-7,many,15,TRBV3-1,CASSQDPGRNYEQYF,TGTGCCAGCAGCCAAGATCCCGGACGGAACTACGAGCAGTACTTC
NA,TRBJ1-1,NA,15,TRBV7-8,CASSLSGFANTEAFF,TGTGCCAGCAGCTTATCAGGTTTCGCGAACACTGAAGCTTTCTTT
NA,TRBJ1-6,NA,15,TRBV2,CASRIRGLRGSPLHF,TGTGCCAGCAGGATAAGGGGTTTGAGGGGTTCACCCCTCCACTTT
TRBD2,TRBJ2-7,few,15,TRBV5-4,CASSGGLAGVGEQYF,TGTGCCAGCAGCGGGGGACTAGCGGGAGTGGGCGAGCAGTACTTC
NA,TRBJ1-4,NA,16,TRBV2,CASTTQGRGGGEKLFF,TGTGCCAGCACCACCCAGGGCAGAGGGGGTGGAGAAAAACTGTTTTTT
NA,TRBJ1-1,NA,14,TRBV6-5,CASSYGGLNTEAFF,TGTGCCAGCAGTTACGGGGGATTAAACACTGAAGCTTTCTTT
TRBD1,TRBJ1-1,many,14,TRBV24-1,CATSGQGAGTEAFF,TGTGCCACCAGTGGACAGGGGGCAGGCACTGAAGCTTTCTTT
NA,TRBJ2-3,NA,15,TRBV7-8,CASSLTGSRTDTQYF,TGTGCCAGCAGCTTAACGGGATCCCGCACAGATACGCAGTATTTT